This entry lists 27 T cell receptor beta chains sequenced from one sample in a study of blood T cell repertoires in COVID-19. Profiled with immunoSEQ multiplex PCR; TCRdb holds only in-frame clones, not every one. Of roughly 120,000 clones in the sample, 72% were seen once. Sequenced input: peripheral blood. These receptors were obtained from a woman in her fifties or sixties with acute or convalescent COVID-19.

This clone turned up a few times. The J gene is TRBJ1-6, the V gene TRBV2; D uncertain. The CDR3 is 13 amino acids. Trimming shortened V by 7 bases and J by 9 bases, and 13 bases separated the two germline ends. The V gene's germline CDR1 is SNHLY and CDR2 FYNNEI. CDR3 sequence reads: CASMSQATSPLHF. As DNA, the CDR3 is TGTGCCAGCATGTCCCAAGCCACTTCACCCCTCCACTTT.

The V gene is TRBV24-1, the J gene TRBJ2-7; 9 bases match TRBD2. The CDR3 covers 16 residues. Germline V gene sequence: CDR1 KGHDR, CDR2 SFDVKD. V dropped 4 bases and J dropped 4; count of bases not matched to a gene: 10. The CDR3 protein is CATSDSLAGHGYEQYF. Written as DNA, the CDR3 is TGTGCCACCAGTGACTCCCTAGCGGGGCATGGTTACGAGCAGTACTTC.

The J gene is TRBJ2-1, the V gene TRBV5-4; D call uncertain. The CDR3 extends over 14 amino acids. The V and J ends lost 4 bases and 6 bases respectively, with 14 bases between them. The germline gives CDR1 SGHNT, CDR2 YYREEE (reference sequence). The CDR3: CASSSPRISNEQFF. Here the CDR3 DNA reads TGTGCCAGCAGCAGCCCGAGGATTTCCAATGAGCAGTTCTTC.

This clone was observed a handful of times. The chain links TRBV2 to TRBJ2-7; 8 nucleotides match TRBD2. The germline V gene has CDR1 SNHLY and CDR2 FYNNEI. Losses at the gene ends were 7 bases for V and 3 bases for J; bases not matched to a gene: 8. The CDR3 totals 14 residues. The CDR3 DNA follows: TGTGCCAGCAAGGCTTCGGGAGGGTTCTACGAGCAGTACTTC. Translated: CASKASGGFYEQYF.

This sequence joins TRBV7-2 and TRBJ2-5, with 9 bases fitting TRBD1. CDR1 is SGHTA, CDR2 FQGNSA, per germline. The V gene end was trimmed by 6 bases and the J gene end by 5 bases; junction bases not matched to a gene: 7. This CDR3 comprises 14 residues. This CDR3 reads CASRGTGTWETQYF. The CDR3 nucleotides are TGTGCCAGCAGGGGGACAGGGACTTGGGAGACCCAGTACTTC.

The chain carries TRBV27 and TRBJ1-1, with D uncertain. The germline gives CDR1 MNHEY, CDR2 SMNVEV (reference sequence). Trimming cost V 6 bases and J 0 bases, with 14 bases left between them. This CDR3 has 15 amino acids. CDR3 residues: CASRSLSVLNTEAFF. CDR3 sequence (DNA): TGTGCCAGCAGGAGTTTATCGGTTTTGAACACTGAAGCTTTCTTT.

The chain links TRBV7-8 to TRBJ2-7, with 9 positions matching TRBD1. The J segment lost 1 base and the V segment lost 5 bases, leaving 3 bases of the junction unmatched. There are 14 residues in the CDR3. From germline, CDR1 is SGHVS and CDR2 FQNEAQ. DNA for the CDR3: TGTGCCAGCAGCACCGACAGGGGGTCCTACGAGCAGTACTTC. This codes for CASSTDRGSYEQYF.

This clone was detected a few times. The rearrangement joins TRBV6-5 to TRBJ1-4, with a tentative D call TRBD1 (6 bases). The V and J ends lost 0 bases and 5 bases respectively, with 10 bases between them. The CDR3 totals 15 residues. Germline values: CDR1 MNHEY, CDR2 SVGAGI. In nucleotides, the CDR3 is TGTGCCAGCAGTTACTCCGGACAGAAGAATGAAAAACTGTTTTTT. This gives the protein CASSYSGQKNEKLFF.

The CDR3 DNA reads TGTGCCAGCAGTTTCTCCTATGGCTACACCTTC. Encoded protein: CASSFSYGYTF. The chain uses TRBV12-3 or TRBV12-4 and TRBJ1-2, with D hard to call. The CDR3 loop spans 11 amino acids. The V and J ends lost 3 bases and 4 bases respectively, with 3 bases between them.

The sample holds one count of this clone. V gene TRBV20-1 combines with J gene TRBJ1-4; D unresolved. V lost 3 bases, J lost 8 bases, and 4 bases lay in between. The germline V gene has CDR1 DFQATT and CDR2 SNEGSKA (reference sequence). This CDR3 has 10 amino acids. The CDR3, as DNA: TGCAGTGCTAGGGAGGAAAAACTGTTTTTT. Translation: CSAREEKLFF.

V and J are TRBV19 and TRBJ2-7, with TRBD1 matching over 7 bases. J gave up 1 base and V 6 bases, and 9 bases lay outside the gene matches. The length of the CDR3 is 15 residues. The germline CDR1 and CDR2 sequences are LNHDA and SQIVND (reference sequence). Here the CDR3 reads CASRLGQDTSYEQYF. The CDR3 bases are TGTGCCAGTAGACTCGGACAGGACACTTCCTACGAGCAGTACTTC.

This clone appeared once. The chain uses TRBV24-1 and TRBJ1-2, with TRBD1 matching over 7 bases. CDR3 length: 15 residues. V shed 3 bases and J 3 bases; nucleotides not matched to a gene: 6. CDR1 and CDR2 (germline): KGHDR, SFDVKD. The CDR3 DNA reads as TGTGCCACCAGTGATCGGTTCGGGACAGACTATGGCTACACCTTC. Its protein is CATSDRFGTDYGYTF.

The genes are TRBV3-1 (or the pseudogene TRBV3-2) and TRBJ1-2, with no clear D. CDR3 length equals 13 residues. Germline lookup yields CDR1 LGHDT and CDR2 YNNKEL (reference sequence). Trimming took off 2 bases at V and 4 bases at J, with 8 bases between the two ends. The CDR3 sequence: CASSQRTVYGYTF. CDR3 nucleotide sequence: TGTGCCAGCAGCCAAAGAACAGTCTATGGCTACACCTTC.

This chain joins TRBV7-3 and TRBJ2-6; possibly TRBD2 for D (5 bases). V was trimmed by 5 bases and J by 1 base, leaving 12 bases between them. CDR1 SGHTA and CDR2 FQGTGA come from the germline V gene. This CDR3 comprises 16 residues. CDR3 sequence reads: CASSLARKSGANVLTF. CDR3 coding DNA: TGTGCCAGCAGCCTAGCCAGGAAGTCTGGGGCCAACGTCCTGACTTTC. The entire variable domain, with the rest obtained from reference TRBV7-3 and TRBJ2-6, is as follows: GAGVSQTPSNKVTEKGKYVELRCDPISGHTALYWYRQSLGQGPEFLIYFQGTGAADDSGLPNDRFFAVRPEGSVSTLKIQRTERGDSAVYLCASSLARKSGANVLTFGAGSRLTVL.

The table lists this clone with many counts. The chain combines TRBV7-3 with TRBJ2-1; 13 bases are shared with TRBD2. Germline-derived CDR1 and CDR2 are SGHTA and FQGTGA. This CDR3 has 17 amino acids. The J segment lost 7 bases and the V segment lost 2 bases, leaving 8 bases of the junction unmatched. This CDR3 is CASSLYGTSGIGNEQFF. The DNA of the CDR3 is TGTGCCAGCAGCTTATATGGGACTAGCGGGATTGGAAATGAGCAGTTCTTC.

The genes are TRBV9 and TRBJ2-7, with a weak D call TRBD2 (6 bases). This CDR3 comprises 15 residues. Germline values: CDR1 SGDLS, CDR2 YYNGEE. V lost 0 bases and J 3 bases, leaving 13 bases between the germline ends. CDR3 DNA sequence: TGTGCCAGCAGCGTAGCGACAGCGGGCTACTACGAGCAGTACTTC. It is translated as CASSVATAGYYEQYF.

The V gene is TRBV14, the J gene TRBJ1-6, with D perhaps TRBD1 (6 bases). V dropped 4 bases and J dropped 3 bases, with 13 bases sitting between them. The V gene's germline CDR1 is SGHDN and CDR2 FVKESK. CDR3 length equals 16 residues. The CDR3 loop reads CASSRVQGDYNSPLHF. CDR3 in DNA: TGTGCCAGCAGCCGAGTACAGGGTGACTATAATTCACCCCTCCACTTT.

The chain couples TRBV6-5 to TRBJ1-1, with 7 bases identical to TRBD1. The CDR3 has 14 amino acids. V was clipped by 6 bases and J by 1 base; unmatched bases: 5. Germline CDR1 reads MNHEY; CDR2 reads SVGAGI. This chain's CDR3 is CASRGRGENTEAFF. In nucleotides, the CDR3 is TGTGCCAGCAGGGGCAGGGGGGAGAACACTGAAGCTTTCTTT.

V is TRBV29-1 and J is TRBJ2-3; 8 positions match TRBD2. The V and J ends lost 2 bases and 3 bases, in that order; junction bases with no gene match: 7. CDR3 size: 15 residues. CDR1 SQVTM and CDR2 ANQGSEA come from the germline V gene. Written as DNA, the CDR3 is TGCAGCGTTGAACGGCGGGGGGATCCAACAGATACGCAGTATTTT. This codes for CSVERRGDPTDTQYF.

V gene TRBV10-1 combines with J gene TRBJ1-2; the D gene is possibly TRBD1 (5 bases). The germline CDR1 and CDR2 sequences are WNHNN and SYGVQD (reference sequence). The CDR3 totals 12 residues. V shed 3 bases and J shed 7 bases, with 9 bases lying between them. The chain's CDR3 is CASSETGGGYTF. CDR3 nucleotides: TGCGCCAGCAGTGAAACGGGGGGTGGCTACACCTTC.

In DNA form, the CDR3 reads TGTGCCAGCTTAATTGCGTCCCGCAATACGCAGTATTTT. Residues: CASLIASRNTQYF. The chain joins TRBV2 to TRBJ2-3; D unresolved. Germline V gene sequence: CDR1 SNHLY, CDR2 FYNNEI. V shed 8 bases and J shed 7 bases, with 16 bases lying between them. CDR3 length: 13 residues.

The V call is TRBV5-6, the J call TRBJ2-4, with 12 bases matching TRBD2. The J segment lost 7 bases and the V segment lost 0 bases, leaving 5 bases of the junction unmatched. The germline CDR1 and CDR2 sequences are SGHDT and YYEEEE. The length of the CDR3 is 16 residues. Here the CDR3 DNA reads TGTGCCAGCAGCTTGGCCGCTAGCGGGGGGGCGAACATTCAGTACTTC. It specifies CASSLAASGGANIQYF.

This clone was found a few times. In nucleotides, the CDR3 is TGCGCCAGCAGCCAACGACAGGGGGCGAGTGGCGGGGAGCTGTTTTTT. It codes for CASSQRQGASGGELFF. The chain recombines TRBV4-1 with TRBJ2-2; 10 positions agree with TRBD1. V shed 2 bases and J 7 bases; nucleotides not matched to a gene: 7. This CDR3 comprises 16 residues. Germline V gene sequence: CDR1 MGHRA, CDR2 YSYEKL.

This clone appeared a few times. The V gene is TRBV30, the J gene TRBJ1-4; 12 bases fit TRBD1. J was trimmed by 0 bases and V by 5 bases; bases with no gene match: 1. CDR3 length: 15 residues. CDR1 GTSNPN and CDR2 SVGIG come from the germline V gene (reference sequence). The chain's CDR3 is CAWGTGGATNEKLFF. CDR3 bases: TGTGCCTGGGGGACAGGGGGCGCAACTAATGAAAAACTGTTTTTT. The full variable domain, its missing parts supplied by reference TRBV30 and TRBJ1-4, is SQTIHQWPATLVQPVGSPLSLECTVEGTSNPNLYWYRQAAGRGLQLLFYSVGIGQISSEVPQNLSASRPQDRQFILSSKKLLLSDSGFYLCAWGTGGATNEKLFFGSGTQLSVL.

The rearrangement joins TRBV24-1 to TRBJ1-6; TRBD1 matches 8 bases. Germline CDR1 is KGHDR and CDR2 is SFDVKD. CDR3 length: 15 residues. Trimming removed 3 bases from V and 6 bases from J; junction bases left unmatched: 3. The CDR3 sequence: CATSDGQGANSPLHF. Written as DNA, the CDR3 is TGTGCCACCAGTGATGGGCAGGGGGCTAATTCACCCCTCCACTTT.

V usage is TRBV2 and J usage is TRBJ1-1; TRBD1 might be the D (5 bases). CDR1 is SNHLY and CDR2 is FYNNEI in the germline V gene. The length of the CDR3 is 15 residues. Deletions cut 0 bases from V and 6 bases from J, with 14 bases between. The CDR3 protein is CASSEAFGGMSEAFF. The CDR3 nucleotides read TGTGCCAGCAGTGAAGCGTTCGGGGGAATGTCTGAAGCTTTCTTT. The entire variable domain, with the rest obtained from reference TRBV2 and TRBJ1-1, is as follows: EPEVTQTPSHQVTQMGQEVILRCVPISNHLYFYWYRQILGQKVEFLVSFYNNEISEKSEIFDDQFSVERPDGSNFTLKIRSTKLEDSAMYFCASSEAFGGMSEAFFGQGTRLTVV.

The chain carries TRBV7-2 and TRBJ2-7; TRBD2 agrees at 14 bases. The J segment lost 3 bases and the V segment lost 5 bases, leaving 3 bases of the junction unmatched. The CDR3 has 15 amino acids. Germline V gene lookup returns CDR1 SGHTA and CDR2 FQGNSA. The CDR3 DNA is TGTGCCAGCAGCAGAGGGACTAGCGGGGGCTACGAGCAGTACTTC. Translated, it gives CASSRGTSGGYEQYF.